Given below is one TCR beta chain in context. The sample holds many counts of this clonotype. Its antigen specificity is not known. Nothing much larger sits one base from this clone, and base qualities are not available. Counted from cysteine to phenylalanine, this CDR3 has 18 amino acids. CDR3 DNA is the only sequence kept; it has 54 bases, read in frame from the first base. CDR1 KGHDR and CDR2 SFDVKD are derived from the germline V gene. The V end loses 1 base and the J end loses 0 bases, and a stretch of 14 bases separates them. This sample is part of a study of identical twins (dated by TCRdb to the mid-2010s). For the study in its entirety: To test whether fetal clonotypes persist, this study deep-sequenced TCR alpha and beta repertoires from monozygotic twins, from unrelated adults of various ages, and from cord blood. To rule out contamination, the twin experiments were replicated at different times with different library preparation protocols. Overall study results and their limits: A weaker excess of twin sharing was found in beta out-of-frame sequences because the signal-to-noise ratio was lowered by fewer shared sequences. In monozygotic twins, recombination models systematically underestimated out-of-frame TCR alpha sharing, but the models matched the sharing seen between unrelated individuals. Out-of-frame TCR alpha sequences shared between twins showed an excess of low generation-probability sequences compared with coincidental sharing between unrelated individuals. Fewer insertions were carried by abundant cord blood beta clonotypes; a weaker similar trend was observed in young adult naive repertoires, while no such trend was observed in memory repertoires. Because the same donors could not be followed over many years, the conclusions depended on cross-sectional statistical analysis. Invariant T cells such as MAIT and iNKT could partly confound zero-insertion analyses, though diverse VJ usage argued against this for most clonotypes.

All donors were healthy Caucasians. The twin cohort comprised three pairs of female monozygotic twins, all aged about 18 to 30 years. Positive isolation kits from Invitrogen were used to isolate the CD4+ and CD8+ T cell populations. The library was obtained by 5' RACE. Sequencing relied on an Illumina HiSeq 2000. A universal primer binding site was introduced by template switching, and a unique molecular identifier was present in the final cDNA, enabling accurate counting of TCR cDNA molecules. First-strand cDNA for TCR alpha and beta chains was synthesized from specific primers in the conserved constant-segment region. To control for contamination, each cDNA library was double barcoded with a SMART-Mk sample barcode plus Illumina barcodes. TruSeq adapter sequences along with Illumina sample barcodes were introduced in two successive PCR steps. The TCR alpha and beta cDNA libraries were sequenced on the Illumina HiSeq platform using custom primers. The study's processing was this. Unique molecular identifiers were extracted from raw reads with MiGEC, and CDR3 positions were determined with MiXCR. Recombination models were inferred per individual with the repgenHMM and IGoR tools using an EM algorithm. Shared clonotypes were analyzed with the tcR package in R, and sharing was normalized by the product of cloneset sizes. To study raw recombination free of thymic and clonal selection effects, out-of-frame nonproductive sequences were analyzed. The raw public data were reprocessed by TCRdb itself: fastp quality trimming at Q25, MiXCR clonotype calling, in-frame beta chains only. Here each entry gathers all rows of one CDR3 protein and keeps the most common genes and DNA. The V and J calls reflect TCRdb's pipeline rather than the authors' work. The sample table records 200,000 to 250,000 distinct CDR3 sequences; 7.5% of these occur just once. Of the sample, around 5.4% falls within the top ten clones.

A further study also used this sample, focusing on yellow fever vaccine responses in identical twins. Looking at the second paper: According to the authors, in identical twins the way T cells responded to vaccination appeared partly convergent and partly personalized. The study precisely tracked vaccine-responding T cell clones in identical twins.

The chain couples TRBV24-1 to TRBJ2-2; 5 matching bases give a weak D call of TRBD1. The TCR comes from a woman aged 18-29 years in good health. The specimen was CD8+ T cells sorted from blood. The CDR3: CATSDFQGMGSNTGELFF. The base sequence is TGTGCCACCAGTGATTTTCAGGGAATGGGTTCGAACACCGGGGAGCTGTTTTTT.